This T cell receptor (beta chain) came from a study of T-cell reconstitution after alpha-beta-depleted transplantation in children. This clonotype was recorded many times. The target antigen is unknown. Study outcomes and limitations: The origin of alpha-beta T cells about two months after transplant was reportedly several hundred expanded graft clones. The main origin of T-cell counts and diversity one year after transplant was newly produced T cells.

The authors prepared the TCRbeta library with unique molecular identifiers. One entry per CDR3 protein, called by TCRdb with MiXCR from the PCR reads. This repertoire shows more than 90,000 distinct CDR3 sequences, about a tenth found once; its top ten account for 30% to 35%. This CDR3 region has 15 residues. The V and J ends lost 3 bases and 5 bases, in that order; junction bases with no gene match: 7. The source material was PBMCs, sampled before TCRalphabeta/CD19-depleted stem cell transplant. The origin of this receptor is a boy younger than 10 with acute lymphoblastic leukemia, due to receive a stem cell transplant. The chain links TRBV12-3 or TRBV12-4 to TRBJ2-5, with 9 positions matching TRBD1. In DNA, the CDR3 is TGTGCCAGCAGTTTCGGGGGACAGGGCGGGGAGACCCAGTACTTC. It yields the protein CASSFGGQGGETQYF.